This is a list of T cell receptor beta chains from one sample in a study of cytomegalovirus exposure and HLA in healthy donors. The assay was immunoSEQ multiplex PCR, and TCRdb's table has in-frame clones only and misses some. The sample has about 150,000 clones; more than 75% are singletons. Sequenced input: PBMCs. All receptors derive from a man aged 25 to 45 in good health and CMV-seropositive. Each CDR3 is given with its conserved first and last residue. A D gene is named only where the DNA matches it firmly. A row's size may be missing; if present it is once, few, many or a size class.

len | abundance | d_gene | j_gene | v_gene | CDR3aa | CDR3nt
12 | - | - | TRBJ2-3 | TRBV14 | CASSQGEDTQYF | TGTGCCAGCAGCCAGGGAGAAGATACGCAGTATTTT
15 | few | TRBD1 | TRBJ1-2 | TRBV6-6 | CASSYSDRAGWGYTF | TGTGCCAGCAGTTACTCAGACAGGGCAGGATGGGGCTACACCTTC
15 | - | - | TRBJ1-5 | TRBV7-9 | CASSLDGGQHQPQHF | TGTGCCAGCAGCTTAGATGGAGGGCAGCATCAGCCCCAGCATTTT
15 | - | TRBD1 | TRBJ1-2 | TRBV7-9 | CASSLDPTGGYGYTF | TGTGCCAGCAGCTTAGATCCGACAGGGGGCTATGGCTACACCTTC
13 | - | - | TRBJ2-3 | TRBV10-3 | CATRGTSTDTQYF | TGTGCCACGCGGGGAACTAGCACAGATACGCAGTATTTT
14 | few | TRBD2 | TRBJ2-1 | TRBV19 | CASSPGTSENEQFF | TGTGCCAGTAGTCCTGGGACTAGCGAGAATGAGCAGTTCTTC
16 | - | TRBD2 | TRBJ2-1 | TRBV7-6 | CASSRTGTSGYNEQFF | TGTGCCAGCAGCCGGACCGGGACTAGCGGCTACAATGAGCAGTTCTTC
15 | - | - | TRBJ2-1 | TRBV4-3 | CASSQDRLAGGEQFF | TGCGCCAGCAGCCAAGATAGGTTGGCCGGGGGTGAGCAGTTCTTC
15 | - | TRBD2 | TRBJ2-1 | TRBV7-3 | CASSPTSGTINEQFF | TGTGCCAGCAGCCCGACTAGCGGCACTATCAATGAGCAGTTCTTC
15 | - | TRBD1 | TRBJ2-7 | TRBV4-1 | CASSQDRGQTYEQYF | TGCGCCAGCAGCCAAGATAGGGGACAGACCTACGAGCAGTACTTC
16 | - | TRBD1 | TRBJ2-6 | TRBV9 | CASSVSGGVGANVLTF | TGTGCCAGCAGCGTTTCAGGGGGTGTGGGGGCCAACGTCCTGACTTTC
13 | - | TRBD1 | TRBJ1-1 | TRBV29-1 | CSAPGQINTEAFF | TGCAGCGCTCCGGGACAGATAAACACTGAAGCTTTCTTT
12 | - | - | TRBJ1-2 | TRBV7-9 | CASSPGQNGYTF | TGTGCCAGCAGCCCCGGACAGAATGGCTACACCTTC
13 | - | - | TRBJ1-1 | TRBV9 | CASTIVERTEAFF | TGTGCCAGCACCATCGTGGAGCGAACTGAAGCTTTCTTT
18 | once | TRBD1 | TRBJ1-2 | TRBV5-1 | CASCPFLQGAILTYGYTF | TGCGCCAGCTGTCCCTTCTTACAGGGGGCTATCTTAACCTATGGCTACACCTTC
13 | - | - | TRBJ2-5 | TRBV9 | CASSLGRPETQYF | TGTGCCAGCAGCTTGGGCAGACCAGAGACCCAGTACTTC
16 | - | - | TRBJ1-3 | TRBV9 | CASSVGNQGIGNTIYF | TGTGCCAGCAGCGTAGGCAACCAGGGGATAGGAAACACCATATATTTT
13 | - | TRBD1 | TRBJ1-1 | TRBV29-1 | CSVETGWDTEAFF | TGCAGCGTTGAGACAGGGTGGGACACTGAAGCTTTCTTT
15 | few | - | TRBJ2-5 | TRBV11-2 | CASSQDRGSGETQYF | TGTGCCAGCAGCCAGGACCGGGGGAGCGGGGAGACCCAGTACTTC
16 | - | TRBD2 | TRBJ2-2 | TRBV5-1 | CASSLETSGGAGELFF | TGCGCCAGCAGCTTGGAGACTAGCGGGGGGGCCGGGGAGCTGTTTTTT
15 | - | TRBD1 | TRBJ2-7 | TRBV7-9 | CASSFSGTDYMKQYF | TGTGCCAGCAGCTTCTCCGGGACAGACTATATGAAGCAGTACTTC
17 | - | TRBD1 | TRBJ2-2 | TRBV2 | CASRSLTGGPITGELFF | TGTGCCAGCAGGAGCCTTACAGGGGGCCCGATCACCGGGGAGCTGTTTTTT
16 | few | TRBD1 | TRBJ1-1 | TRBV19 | CASSIGRTGVFTEAFF | TGTGCCAGTAGTATAGGGAGGACAGGGGTCTTCACTGAAGCTTTCTTT
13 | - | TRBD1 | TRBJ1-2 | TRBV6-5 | CATSGTGLDGYTF | TGTGCCACCTCCGGGACAGGGTTGGATGGCTACACCTTC
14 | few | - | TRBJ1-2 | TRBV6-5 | CASSEQGGGNGYTF | TGTGCCAGCAGTGAACAGGGAGGGGGAAATGGCTACACCTTC
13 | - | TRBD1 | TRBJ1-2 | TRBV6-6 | CASRPGTGNGYTF | TGTGCCAGCAGACCCGGGACAGGGAATGGCTACACCTTC
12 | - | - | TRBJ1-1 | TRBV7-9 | CASSFEREQAFF | TGTGCCAGCAGCTTTGAGAGGGAACAAGCTTTCTTT